This passage covers 10 T cell receptor beta chains from one sample sequenced in a study of glioma-infiltrating T cells. Amplification of TCR alpha and beta CDR3 regions from RNA used iRepertoire nested multiplex PCR. From the multiplex PCR reads, TCRdb called clonotypes with MiXCR, one entry per CDR3 protein. The sample records approximately 100,000 distinct CDR3 sequences, less than 30% being singletons. The sample comprised glioma tissue, nonneoplastic brain tissue, or PBMCs (not recorded which). The source of these receptors is a human donor with low-grade glioma or glioblastoma, undergoing nonglioma brain surgery, or in good health (not recorded which).

This clonotype was recorded at least ten times. J is TRBJ2-1 and V is TRBV7-9, with D hard to call. The V end lost 3 bases, the J end lost 3 bases, and 12 bases lay between the germline ends. CDR1 and CDR2 from the germline V gene are SEHNR and FQNEAQ (reference sequence). CDR3 length equals 15 residues. The chain's CDR3 is CASSLLQENYNEQFF. For the CDR3, the DNA is TGTGCCAGCAGCTTGCTCCAGGAGAACTACAATGAGCAGTTCTTC.

The chain has TRBV10-3 and TRBJ2-1, with a possible D match to TRBD2 (5 bases). With 2 bases removed from V and 0 bases from J, the gap between germline ends came to 17 bases. Germline V gene lookup returns CDR1 ENHRY and CDR2 SYGVKD. The CDR3 is 18 amino acids. The CDR3 DNA reads as TGTGCCATCAGTGAGCCCCTTGGCCGAGCGGACTCCTACAATGAGCAGTTCTTC. Translation: CAISEPLGRADSYNEQFF.

For this clonotype: The conserved closing phenylalanine or tryptophan is absent in this CDR3, likely reflecting a read error. The gene calls are TRBV6-2 or TRBV6-3 and TRBJ1-5; TRBD1 is a possible D gene (5 bases). The CDR3 runs to 17 residues. V lost 8 bases, J lost 0 bases, and 20 bases lay in between. Germline lookup yields CDR1 MNHEY and CDR2 SVGEGT. CDR3 sequence (DNA): TGTGCCAGCGCCAGGGAAGGCCTACTTAATAGCAATCAGCCCCAGCATCTT. Translating gives CASAREGLLNSNQPQHL.

This clonotype has ten or more counts. This chain uses TRBV28 with TRBJ1-2, with 9 nucleotides matching TRBD1. Germline loops: CDR1 MDHEN, CDR2 SYDVKM. The CDR3 totals 15 residues. V dropped 6 bases and J dropped 8; count of bases not matched to a gene: 13. CDR3 residues: CASRKQGAKFNGYTF. Written as DNA, the CDR3 is TGTGCCAGCAGAAAACAGGGGGCGAAGTTCAACGGCTACACCTTC.

This clonotype has ten or more counts. The DNA for the CDR3 is TGTGCCAGCAGCTTAGTGGGGGTCCAAGAGACCCAGTACTTC. This encodes CASSLVGVQETQYF. The chain joins TRBV7-8 to TRBJ2-5, with D perhaps TRBD1 or TRBD2 (5 bases each). The V gene lost 1 base and the J gene lost 1 base, with 7 bases spanning the gap. The V gene's germline CDR1 is SGHVS and CDR2 FQNEAQ. The CDR3 spans 14 residues.

The V gene is TRBV5-1, the J gene TRBJ2-7; 9 positions agree with TRBD2. CDR3 size: 15 residues. The germline gives CDR1 SGHRS, CDR2 YFSETQ. Trimming took 5 bases from V and 5 from J; bases not matched to a gene: 11. The CDR3 region is CASRVGTSNKNEQYF. CDR3 sequence (DNA): TGCGCCAGCAGAGTCGGGACTAGCAATAAGAACGAGCAGTACTTC.

This clonotype was detected many times. V gene TRBV20-1 combines with J gene TRBJ1-5; D is ambiguous. Germline V gene sequence: CDR1 DFQATT, CDR2 SNEGSKA (reference sequence). There are 13 residues in the CDR3. V was trimmed by 1 base and J by 3 bases, leaving 7 bases between them. As DNA, the CDR3 is TGCAGTGCTAGAGTCCGGGACAATCAGCCCCAGCATTTT. Amino acids: CSARVRDNQPQHF.

At least ten counts were recorded for this clonotype. The rearrangement uses TRBV28 and TRBJ2-5; weak D call: TRBD1 (6 bases). Germline V CDR1 and CDR2: MDHEN, SYDVKM. The length of the CDR3 is 15 residues. V lost 4 bases, J lost 2 bases, and 14 bases lay in between. As DNA, the CDR3 is TGTGCCAGCAGTTCTTCCGGGACACAACAAGAGACCCAGTACTTC. Protein: CASSSSGTQQETQYF.

On this clonotype itself: A much larger clone lies one base from this, so it may be a read error. For the CDR3, the DNA is TGCGCCAGCAGCTTGTTACGGCGGGTGGGCCTTAATGAGCAGTTCTTC. Protein: CASSLLRRVGLNEQFF. The gene calls are TRBV5-1 and TRBJ2-1; a weak D match, TRBD2 (5 bases). Trimming removed 1 base at V and 7 bases at J, with 18 bases between. This CDR3 is 16 amino acids long. Per the germline V gene, CDR1 is SGHRS and CDR2 is YFSETQ.

This clonotype was recorded many times. V gene TRBV4-3 combines with J gene TRBJ2-2, with 12 bases fitting TRBD2. CDR3 length equals 18 residues. With 3 bases clipped from V and 3 bases from J, the junction kept 8 bases outside the gene matches. Germline CDR1 and CDR2: LGHNA and YSLEER. CDR3 in amino acids: CASSQASGGARDTGELFF. In nucleotides, the CDR3 is TGCGCCAGCAGCCAGGCTAGCGGGGGGGCAAGGGACACCGGGGAGCTGTTTTTT.